The present entry profiles one TCR beta chain with its context. Its antigen is currently unknown. Trimming left V 4 bases short and J 0 bases short, with 8 bases between. CDR1 SGHRS and CDR2 YFSETQ come from the germline V gene. The CDR3 length is 15 residues. This record belongs to a study of CD4 T cells in relation to SARS-CoV-2 and coronaviruses. CEF-cultured naive and memory CD4+ T cell DNA got survey-level sequencing. Using immunoSEQ multiplex PCR, the repertoire was profiled, and TCRdb retains in-frame clones only, with some absent. The repertoire holds 35,000 or so clones, approximately 80% seen once, with 5.5% to 7% in the top ten. Naive or memory CD4+ cells were cultured 1:1 with T cell-depleted PBMCs plus CEF.

V is TRBV5-1 and J is TRBJ2-6, with TRBD1 as a possible D gene (5 bases). Material for sequencing was naive CD4+ T cells from PBMCs, cultured in vitro. Sample subset: naive CD4+ T cells isolated by negative enrichment. The clonotype originates from an adult with COVID-19. The CDR3 spells CASSLQGSGANVLTF. The CDR3 nucleotides are TGCGCCAGCAGCCTGCAGGGCTCTGGGGCCAACGTCCTGACTTTC.